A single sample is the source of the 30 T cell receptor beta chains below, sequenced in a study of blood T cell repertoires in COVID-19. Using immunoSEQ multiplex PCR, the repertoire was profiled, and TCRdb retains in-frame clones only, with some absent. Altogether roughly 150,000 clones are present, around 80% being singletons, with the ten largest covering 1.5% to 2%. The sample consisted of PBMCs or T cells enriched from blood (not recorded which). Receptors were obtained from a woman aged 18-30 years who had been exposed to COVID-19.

Here the CDR3 DNA reads TGTGCCAGTAGTACCCTGAGGGATCGGCACTACAATGAGCAGTTCTTC. Encoded protein: CASSTLRDRHYNEQFF. The rearrangement uses TRBV19 and TRBJ2-1, with a weak D call TRBD2 (5 bases). Trimming pared 4 bases from V and 3 bases from J, leaving 16 bases between. Germline CDR1 LNHDA, CDR2 SQIVND (reference sequence). The CDR3 covers 16 residues.

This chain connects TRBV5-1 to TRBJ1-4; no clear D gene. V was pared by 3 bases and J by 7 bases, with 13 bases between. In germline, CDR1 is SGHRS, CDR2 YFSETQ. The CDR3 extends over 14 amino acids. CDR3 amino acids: CASSSPGRSEKLFF. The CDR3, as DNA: TGCGCCAGCAGCTCGCCCGGTAGGAGTGAAAAACTGTTTTTT.

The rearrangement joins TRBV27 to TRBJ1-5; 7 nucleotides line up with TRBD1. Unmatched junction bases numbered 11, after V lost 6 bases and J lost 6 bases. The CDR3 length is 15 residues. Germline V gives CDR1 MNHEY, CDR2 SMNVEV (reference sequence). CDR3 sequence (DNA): TGTGCCAGCAGACGGACAACAGGGGTACGTCAGCCCCAGCATTTT. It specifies CASRRTTGVRQPQHF.

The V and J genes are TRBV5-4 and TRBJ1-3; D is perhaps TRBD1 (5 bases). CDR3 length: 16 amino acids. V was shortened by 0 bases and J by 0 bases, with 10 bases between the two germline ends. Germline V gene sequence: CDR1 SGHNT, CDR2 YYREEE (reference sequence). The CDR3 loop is CASSLVPRDSGNTIYF. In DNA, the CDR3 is TGTGCCAGCAGCTTGGTCCCCAGGGACTCTGGAAACACCATATATTTT.

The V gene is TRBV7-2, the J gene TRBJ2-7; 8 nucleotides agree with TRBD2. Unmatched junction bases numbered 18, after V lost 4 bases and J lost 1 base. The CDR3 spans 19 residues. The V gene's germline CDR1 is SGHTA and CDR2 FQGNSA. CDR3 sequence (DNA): TGTGCCAGCAGCTCCGCGCGGAGGTTAAGCGGGAGACCTTCCTACGAGCAGTACTTC. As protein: CASSSARRLSGRPSYEQYF. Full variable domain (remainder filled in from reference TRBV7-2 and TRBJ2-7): GAGVSQSPSNKVTEKGKDVELRCDPISGHTALYWYRQSLGQGLEFLIYFQGNSAPDKSGLPSDRFSAERTGGSVSTLTIQRTQQEDSAVYLCASSSARRLSGRPSYEQYFGPGTRLTVT.

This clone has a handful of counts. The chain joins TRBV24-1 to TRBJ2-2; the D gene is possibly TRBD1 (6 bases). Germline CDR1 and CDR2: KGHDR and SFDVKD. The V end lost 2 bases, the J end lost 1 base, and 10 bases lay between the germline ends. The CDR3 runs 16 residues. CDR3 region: CATSDSGHWNTGELFF. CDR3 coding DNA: TGTGCCACCAGTGATTCGGGACACTGGAACACCGGGGAGCTGTTTTTT.

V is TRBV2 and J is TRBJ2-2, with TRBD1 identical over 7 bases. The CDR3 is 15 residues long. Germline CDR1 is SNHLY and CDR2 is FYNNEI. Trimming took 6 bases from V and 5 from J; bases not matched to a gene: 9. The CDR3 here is CASRLRGLWTGELFF. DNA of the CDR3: TGTGCCAGCAGGCTCAGGGGGTTGTGGACCGGGGAGCTGTTTTTT.

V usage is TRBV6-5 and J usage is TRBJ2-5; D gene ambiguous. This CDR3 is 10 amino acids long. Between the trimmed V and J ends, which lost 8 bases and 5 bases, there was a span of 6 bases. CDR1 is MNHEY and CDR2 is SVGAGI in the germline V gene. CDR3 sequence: CASGRETQYF. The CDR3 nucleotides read TGTGCCAGCGGTCGGGAGACCCAGTACTTC.

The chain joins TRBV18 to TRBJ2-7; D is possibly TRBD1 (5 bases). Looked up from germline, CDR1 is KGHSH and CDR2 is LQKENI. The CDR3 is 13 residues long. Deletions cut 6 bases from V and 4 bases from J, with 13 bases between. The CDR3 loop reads CASSNRQSYEQYF. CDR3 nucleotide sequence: TGTGCCAGCTCCAACAGACAGTCATACGAGCAGTACTTC.

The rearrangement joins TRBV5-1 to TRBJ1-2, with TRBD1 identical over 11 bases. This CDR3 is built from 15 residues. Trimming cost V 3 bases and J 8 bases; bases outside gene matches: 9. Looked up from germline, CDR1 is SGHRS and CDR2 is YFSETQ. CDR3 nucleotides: TGCGCCAGCAGCTCCCTGGACAGGGGGCAAAAAGGCTACACCTTC. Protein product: CASSSLDRGQKGYTF.

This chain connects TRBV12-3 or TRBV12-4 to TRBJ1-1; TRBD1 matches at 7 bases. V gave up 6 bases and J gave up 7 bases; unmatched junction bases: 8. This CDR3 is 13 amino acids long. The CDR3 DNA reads TGTGCCAGCAGCAGCCAGGGGGAATTTGAAGCTTTCTTT. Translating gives CASSSQGEFEAFF.

The chain's CDR3 is CASSPAGGNQPQHF. DNA for the CDR3: TGTGCCAGTAGCCCGGCGGGGGGGAATCAGCCCCAGCATTTT. The chain combines TRBV19 with TRBJ1-5; possibly TRBD1 for D (5 bases). Deletions cut 6 bases from V and 4 bases from J, with 13 bases between. The CDR3 sequence is 14 residues long. Germline V gives CDR1 LNHDA, CDR2 SQIVND (reference sequence).

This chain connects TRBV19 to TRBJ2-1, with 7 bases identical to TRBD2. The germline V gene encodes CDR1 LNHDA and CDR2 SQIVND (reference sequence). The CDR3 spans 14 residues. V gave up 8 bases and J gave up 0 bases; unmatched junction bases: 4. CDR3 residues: CASETSASYNEQFF. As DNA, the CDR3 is TGTGCCAGTGAAACTAGCGCCTCCTACAATGAGCAGTTCTTC. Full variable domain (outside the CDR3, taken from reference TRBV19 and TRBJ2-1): DGGITQSPKYLFRKEGQNVTLSCEQNLNHDAMYWYRQDPGQGLRLIYYSQIVNDFQKGDIAEGYSVSREKKESFPLTVTSAQKNPTAFYLCASETSASYNEQFFGPGTRLTVL.

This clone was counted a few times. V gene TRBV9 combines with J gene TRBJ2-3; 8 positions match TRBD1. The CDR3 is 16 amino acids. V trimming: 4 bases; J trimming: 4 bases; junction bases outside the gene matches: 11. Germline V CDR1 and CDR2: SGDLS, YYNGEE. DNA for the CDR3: TGTGCCAGCAGCCCCCGACAGGGGACCCCCCCAGATACGCAGTATTTT. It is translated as CASSPRQGTPPDTQYF. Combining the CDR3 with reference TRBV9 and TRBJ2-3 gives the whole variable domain DSGVTQTPKHLITATGQRVTLRCSPRSGDLSVYWYQQSLDQGLQFLIQYYNGEERAKGNILERFSAQQFPDLHSELNLSSLELGDSALYFCASSPRQGTPPDTQYFGPGTRLTVL.

As DNA, the CDR3 is TGTGCCACAGGGGCTAACTATGGCTACACCTTC. As protein: CATGANYGYTF. The chain uses TRBV19 and TRBJ1-2; D may be TRBD1 (6 bases). CDR1 and CDR2 (germline): LNHDA, SQIVND (reference sequence). There are 11 residues in the CDR3. V gave up 10 bases and J gave up 0 bases, with 6 bases separating them.

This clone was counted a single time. The CDR3 here is CASSPLGQGEEAFF. CDR3 sequence (DNA): TGTGCCAGCAGCCCTCTGGGACAGGGAGAAGAAGCTTTCTTT. The rearrangement joins TRBV7-9 to TRBJ1-1, with TRBD1 identical over 9 bases. Germline V gene sequence: CDR1 SEHNR, CDR2 FQNEAQ (reference sequence). V lost 5 bases to trimming and J lost 8 bases; unmatched junction nucleotides: 9. CDR3 length equals 14 residues.

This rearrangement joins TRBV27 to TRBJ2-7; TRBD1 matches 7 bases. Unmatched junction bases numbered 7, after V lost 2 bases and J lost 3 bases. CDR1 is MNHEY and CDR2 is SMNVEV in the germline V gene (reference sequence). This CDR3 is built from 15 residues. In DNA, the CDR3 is TGTGCCAGCAGTTTAGCCTCGGGACAGTACTACGAGCAGTACTTC. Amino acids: CASSLASGQYYEQYF.

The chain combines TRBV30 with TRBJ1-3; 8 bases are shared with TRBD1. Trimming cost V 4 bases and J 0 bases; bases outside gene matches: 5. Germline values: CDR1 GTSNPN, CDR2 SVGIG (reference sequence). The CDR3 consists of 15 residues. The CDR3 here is CAWTGQASSGNTIYF. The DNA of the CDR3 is TGTGCCTGGACGGGACAGGCGAGCTCTGGAAACACCATATATTTT.

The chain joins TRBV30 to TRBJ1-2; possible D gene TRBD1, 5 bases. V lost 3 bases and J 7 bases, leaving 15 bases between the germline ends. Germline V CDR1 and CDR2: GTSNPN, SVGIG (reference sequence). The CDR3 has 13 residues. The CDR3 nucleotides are TGTGCCTGGAGGTCGGGCACCAGGGCTGGCTACACCTTC. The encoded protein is CAWRSGTRAGYTF.

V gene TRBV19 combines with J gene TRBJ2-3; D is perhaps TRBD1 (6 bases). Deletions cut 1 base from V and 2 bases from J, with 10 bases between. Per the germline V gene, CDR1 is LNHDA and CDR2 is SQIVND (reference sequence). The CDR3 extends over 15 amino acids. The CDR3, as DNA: TGTGCCAGTAGTATAGGGCAGGGGACCACAGATACGCAGTATTTT. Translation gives CASSIGQGTTDTQYF.

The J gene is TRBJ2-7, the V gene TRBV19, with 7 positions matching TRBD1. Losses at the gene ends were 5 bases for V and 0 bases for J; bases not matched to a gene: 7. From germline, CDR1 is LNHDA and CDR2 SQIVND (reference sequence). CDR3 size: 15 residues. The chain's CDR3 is CASSSSRDSSYEQYF. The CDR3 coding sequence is TGTGCCAGTAGTTCTAGTCGGGACAGCTCCTACGAGCAGTACTTC.

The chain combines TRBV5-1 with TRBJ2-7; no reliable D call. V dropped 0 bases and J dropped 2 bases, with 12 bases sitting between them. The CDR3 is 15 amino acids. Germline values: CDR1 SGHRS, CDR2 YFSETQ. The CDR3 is CASSLARFPTYEQYF. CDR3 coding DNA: TGCGCCAGCAGCTTGGCGAGGTTCCCAACCTACGAGCAGTACTTC. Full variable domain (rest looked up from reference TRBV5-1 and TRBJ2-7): KAGVTQTPRYLIKTRGQQVTLSCSPISGHRSVSWYQQTPGQGLQFLFEYFSETQRNKGNFPGRFSGRQFSNSRSEMNVSTLELGDSALYLCASSLARFPTYEQYFGPGTRLTVT.

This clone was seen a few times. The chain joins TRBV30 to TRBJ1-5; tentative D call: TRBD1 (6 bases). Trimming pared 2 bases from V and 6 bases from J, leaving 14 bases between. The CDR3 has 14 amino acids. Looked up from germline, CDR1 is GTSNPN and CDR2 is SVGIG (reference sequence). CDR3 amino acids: CAWSSGTGIQPQHF. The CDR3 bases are TGTGCCTGGAGTTCCGGAACAGGGATTCAGCCCCAGCATTTT.

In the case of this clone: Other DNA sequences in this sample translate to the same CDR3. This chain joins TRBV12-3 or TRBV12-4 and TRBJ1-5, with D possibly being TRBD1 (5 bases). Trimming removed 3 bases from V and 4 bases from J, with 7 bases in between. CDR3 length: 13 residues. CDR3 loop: CASSLTENQPQHF. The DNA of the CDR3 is TGTGCCAGCAGTTTGACAGAAAATCAGCCCCAGCATTTT.

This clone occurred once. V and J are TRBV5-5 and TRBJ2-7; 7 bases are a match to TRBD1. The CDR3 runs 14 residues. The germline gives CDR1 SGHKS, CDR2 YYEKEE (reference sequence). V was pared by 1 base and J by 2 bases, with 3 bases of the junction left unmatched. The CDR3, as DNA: TGTGCCAGCAGCTTGCGGGACAGAGCCTACGAGCAGTACTTC. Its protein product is CASSLRDRAYEQYF.

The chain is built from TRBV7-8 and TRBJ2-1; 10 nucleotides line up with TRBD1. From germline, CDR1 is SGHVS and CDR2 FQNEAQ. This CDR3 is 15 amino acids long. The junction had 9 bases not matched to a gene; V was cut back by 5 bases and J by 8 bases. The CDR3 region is CASSVGTGVFYEQFF. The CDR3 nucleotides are TGTGCCAGCAGCGTCGGGACAGGGGTGTTCTATGAGCAGTTCTTC.

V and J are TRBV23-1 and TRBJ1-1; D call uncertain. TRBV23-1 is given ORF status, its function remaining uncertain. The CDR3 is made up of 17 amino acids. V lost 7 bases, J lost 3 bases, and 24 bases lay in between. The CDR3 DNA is TGCGCCAGCATACGACCCTTCCGGATACCTGGGCACACTGAAGCTTTCTTT. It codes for CASIRPFRIPGHTEAFF.

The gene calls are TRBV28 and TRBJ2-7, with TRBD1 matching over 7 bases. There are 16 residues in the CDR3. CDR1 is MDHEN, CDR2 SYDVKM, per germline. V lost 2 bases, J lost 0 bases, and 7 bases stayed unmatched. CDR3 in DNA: TGTGCCAGCAGTTTAGAATCAGGGGACAGCTCCTACGAGCAGTACTTC. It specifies CASSLESGDSSYEQYF. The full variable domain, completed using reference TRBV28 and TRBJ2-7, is DVKVTQSSRYLVKRTGEKVFLECVQDMDHENMFWYRQDPGLGLRLIYFSYDVKMKEKGDIPEGYSVSREKKERFSLILESASTNQTSMYLCASSLESGDSSYEQYFGPGTRLTVT.

CDR3 protein: CASSNGQGAYEQYF. The CDR3 DNA reads as TGTGCCAGTAGTAACGGACAGGGGGCCTACGAGCAGTACTTC. The gene calls are TRBV19 and TRBJ2-7; 10 positions agree with TRBD1. CDR1 and CDR2 (germline): LNHDA, SQIVND (reference sequence). Trimming took 4 bases from V and 2 from J; bases not matched to a gene: 2. CDR3 length equals 14 residues. Full variable domain (remainder filled in from reference TRBV19 and TRBJ2-7): DGGITQSPKYLFRKEGQNVTLSCEQNLNHDAMYWYRQDPGQGLRLIYYSQIVNDFQKGDIAEGYSVSREKKESFPLTVTSAQKNPTAFYLCASSNGQGAYEQYFGPGTRLTVT.

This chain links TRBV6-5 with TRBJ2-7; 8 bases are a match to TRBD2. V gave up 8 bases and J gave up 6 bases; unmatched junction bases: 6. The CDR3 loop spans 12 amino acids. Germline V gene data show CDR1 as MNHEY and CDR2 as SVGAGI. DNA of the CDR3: TGTGCCAGCCTGGCGGGAGGTACCGAGCAGTACTTC. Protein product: CASLAGGTEQYF.